Below, 9 T cell receptor beta chains from the same sample are listed, as sequenced in a study of T cells after yellow fever vaccination. In TCRdb, the 5' RACE reads were re-called with MiXCR into one record per CDR3 protein. The data show just under 600,000 distinct CDR3 sequences, approximately 13% seen once. Sequencing used PBMCs, obtained on the day of the yellow fever booster vaccination. These receptors were collected from a man aged 30 to 39 who received the YFV17D yellow fever vaccine.

This clonotype has just a few counts. The CDR3 sequence is CASSGAEETQYF. The CDR3 nucleotides read TGTGCCAGCTCCGGGGCAGAAGAGACCCAGTACTTC. The chain has TRBV18 and TRBJ2-5; D could derive from TRBD1 or TRBD2 (5 bases each). The CDR3 length is 12 residues. V was pared by 6 bases and J by 3 bases, with 8 bases between. From germline, CDR1 is KGHSH and CDR2 LQKENI.

The V and J genes are TRBV28 and TRBJ1-1, with D tentatively TRBD1 (6 bases). Germline CDR1 reads MDHEN; CDR2 reads SYDVKM. V was shortened by 5 bases and J by 1 base, with 14 bases between the two germline ends. The CDR3 has 15 residues. The CDR3 DNA is TGTGCCAGCAGTACCCGGACAGCTGGGAACACTGAAGCTTTCTTT. It codes for CASSTRTAGNTEAFF.

This clonotype was observed a handful of times. V is TRBV27 and J is TRBJ1-1; D remains ambiguous. V was cut by 7 bases and J by 7 bases, with 16 bases left in between. The length of the CDR3 is 13 residues. Germline loops: CDR1 MNHEY, CDR2 SMNVEV (reference sequence). The CDR3 DNA sequence: TGTGCCAGCACGGTGCGGGTGGGTAGTGAAGCTTTCTTT. Residues: CASTVRVGSEAFF.

This clonotype was seen ten or more times. This chain connects TRBV14 to TRBJ1-6, with D perhaps matching TRBD1 (6 bases). Trimming pared 4 bases from V and 8 bases from J, leaving 12 bases between. This CDR3 spans 14 amino acids. Germline CDR1 and CDR2: SGHDN and FVKESK. In DNA, the CDR3 is TGTGCCAGCAGCCGGGGCGGGGGGCATTCACCCCTCCACTTT. Encoded protein: CASSRGGGHSPLHF.

The chain uses TRBV6-5 and TRBJ1-6; 9 nucleotides align to TRBD1. From germline, CDR1 is MNHEY and CDR2 SVGAGI. The ends lost 0 bases at V and 10 bases at J; junction bases unmatched: 10. The CDR3 runs to 17 residues. In DNA, the CDR3 is TGTGCCAGCAGTTACTCCGGACAGGGGACGAACAGGTCACCCCTCCACTTT. Amino acids: CASSYSGQGTNRSPLHF.

Only a few counts were recorded for this clonotype. The V call is TRBV6-5, the J call TRBJ1-1, with 12 bases that match TRBD1. The CDR3 is 12 amino acids. CDR1 and CDR2 (germline): MNHEY, SVGAGI. Trimming took 9 bases from V and 11 from J; bases not matched to a gene: 7. CDR3 residues: CASGTGGAEAFF. CDR3 nucleotide sequence: TGTGCCAGTGGGACAGGGGGCGCGGAGGCTTTCTTT.

This clonotype was seen repeatedly, ten times or more. The chain recombines TRBV4-3 with TRBJ1-6, with 7 bases fitting TRBD1. From germline, CDR1 is LGHNA and CDR2 YSLEER. Unmatched junction bases numbered 6, after V lost 3 bases and J lost 7 bases. The CDR3 spans 15 residues. CDR3 nucleotide sequence: TGCGCCAGCAGCCAGGCCGGGACAGTGAATTCACCCCTCCACTTT. It specifies CASSQAGTVNSPLHF.

This clonotype appeared a few times. The gene calls are TRBV4-1 and TRBJ2-7, with 10 bases that match TRBD2. The CDR3 consists of 17 residues. V was pared by 1 base and J by 0 bases, with 6 bases of the junction left unmatched. Germline assignment: CDR1 MGHRA and CDR2 YSYEKL. CDR3 amino acids: CASSQGPLAGDSYEQYF. CDR3 DNA sequence: TGCGCCAGCAGCCAAGGCCCGCTAGCGGGAGACTCCTACGAGCAGTACTTC.

The rearrangement uses TRBV25-1 and TRBJ2-5, with 8 nucleotides matching TRBD1. The CDR3 runs 13 residues. The germline CDR1 and CDR2 sequences are MGHDK and SYGVNS. The V segment lost 6 bases and the J segment 5 bases; nucleotides outside the gene matches: 5. For the CDR3, the DNA is TGTGCCAGCAGAGAGACAGGGGAGGAGACCCAGTACTTC. Its translation is CASRETGEETQYF.